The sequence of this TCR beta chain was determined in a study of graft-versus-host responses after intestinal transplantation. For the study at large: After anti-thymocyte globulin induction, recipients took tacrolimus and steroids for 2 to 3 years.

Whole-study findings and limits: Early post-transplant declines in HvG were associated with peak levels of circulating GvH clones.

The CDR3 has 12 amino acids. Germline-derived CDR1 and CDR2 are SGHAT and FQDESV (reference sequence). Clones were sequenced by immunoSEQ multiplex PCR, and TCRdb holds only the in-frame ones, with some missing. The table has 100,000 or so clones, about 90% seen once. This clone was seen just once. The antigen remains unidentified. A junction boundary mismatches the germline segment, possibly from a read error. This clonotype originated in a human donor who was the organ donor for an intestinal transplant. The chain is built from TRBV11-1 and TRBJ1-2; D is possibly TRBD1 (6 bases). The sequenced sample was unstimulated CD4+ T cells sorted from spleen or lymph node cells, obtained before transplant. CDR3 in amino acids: CASITKGGHRAF. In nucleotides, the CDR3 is TGTGCCAGCATCACTAAGGGGGGACACCGAGCCTTC.